This is a list of T cell receptor beta chains from one sample in a study of response to subunit inactivated influenza vaccine. TCRdb reanalysed the RT-PCR reads using MiXCR and keeps one entry per CDR3 protein. Of roughly 170,000 distinct CDR3 sequences in the sample, around 9.2% are singletons; the top ten hold 11%. The source was non-naive T cells sorted from PBMCs, collected on the day of vaccination. Receptor source: a man aged 50-59 years who received an inactivated influenza vaccine. Each CDR3 is given with its conserved first and last residue. D genes are given only for firm matches. Only part of the rows carry a size: once, few, many, or a class if the clone is expanded.

j_gene	d_gene	v_gene	abundance	CDR3aa	CDR3nt
TRBJ2-5	-	TRBV6-2/TRBV6-3	-	CASSYGSGEETQYF	TGTGCCAGCAGTTACGGGTCAGGGGAAGAGACCCAGTACTTC
TRBJ1-5	-	TRBV12-3/TRBV12-4	-	CASSLGSRPQHF	TGTGCCAGCAGTTTAGGGTCAAGGCCCCAGCATTTT
TRBJ2-3	TRBD2	TRBV5-1	-	CATAESSGTDTQYF	TGCGCCACTGCCGAGTCTAGCGGAACAGATACGCAGTATTTT
TRBJ2-1	TRBD1	TRBV18	medium-sized	CASSPGQGGREQFF	TGTGCCAGCTCACCGGGACAGGGGGGACGAGAGCAGTTCTTC
TRBJ1-6	TRBD1	TRBV12-3/TRBV12-4	many	CASSLADRASPLHF	TGTGCCAGCAGTTTAGCCGACAGGGCTTCACCCCTCCACTTT
TRBJ2-1	TRBD2	TRBV20-1	few	CSARSGTSGRGNEQFF	TGCAGTGCTAGATCCGGGACTAGCGGGAGAGGGAATGAGCAGTTCTTC
TRBJ1-1	TRBD1	TRBV12-3/TRBV12-4	many	CASTPLTGAKTEAFF	TGTGCCAGCACCCCCCTGACAGGGGCGAAGACTGAAGCTTTCTTT
TRBJ2-1	-	TRBV20-1	many	CSAKGVGEQFF	TGCAGTGCTAAGGGGGTGGGTGAGCAGTTCTTC
TRBJ2-4	TRBD1	TRBV12-3/TRBV12-4	few	CASSASGQKNIQYF	TGTGCCAGCAGTGCCTCGGGACAGAAAAACATTCAGTACTTC
TRBJ2-1	TRBD2	TRBV29-1	-	CSLSGRGNEQFF	TGCAGCCTTAGCGGGAGAGGGAATGAGCAGTTCTTC